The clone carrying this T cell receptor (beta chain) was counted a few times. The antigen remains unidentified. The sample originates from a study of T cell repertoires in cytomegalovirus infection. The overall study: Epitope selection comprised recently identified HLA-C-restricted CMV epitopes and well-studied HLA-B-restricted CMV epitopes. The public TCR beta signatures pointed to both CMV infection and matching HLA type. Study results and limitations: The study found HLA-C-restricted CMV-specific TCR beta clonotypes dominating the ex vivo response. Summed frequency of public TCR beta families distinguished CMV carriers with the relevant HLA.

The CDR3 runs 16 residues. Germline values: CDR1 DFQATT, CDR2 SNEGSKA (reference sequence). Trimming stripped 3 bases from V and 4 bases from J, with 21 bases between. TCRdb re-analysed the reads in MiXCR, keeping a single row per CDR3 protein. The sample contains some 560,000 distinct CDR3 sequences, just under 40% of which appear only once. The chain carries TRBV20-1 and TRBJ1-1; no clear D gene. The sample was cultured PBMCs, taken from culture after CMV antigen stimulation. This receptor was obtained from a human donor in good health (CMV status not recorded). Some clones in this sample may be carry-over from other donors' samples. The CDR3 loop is CSASEDGPVWGTEAFF. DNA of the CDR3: TGCAGTGCTAGCGAGGACGGCCCTGTTTGGGGCACTGAAGCTTTCTTT.